Following are 2 T cell receptor beta chains from one sample sequenced in a study of blood T cell repertoires in COVID-19. Profiled with immunoSEQ multiplex PCR; TCRdb holds only in-frame clones, not every one. This table has around 230,000 clones, around 86% appearing once. Sequenced material: PBMCs or T cells enriched from blood (not recorded which). Source of these receptors: a woman aged 40 to 50 with acute COVID-19.

This chain connects TRBV6-5 to TRBJ2-7, with D tentatively TRBD2 (5 bases). This CDR3 contains 13 residues. From germline, CDR1 is MNHEY and CDR2 SVGAGI. The V gene lost 2 bases and the J gene lost 4 bases, with 9 bases spanning the gap. CDR3 in amino acids: CASSYRGNYEQYF. In DNA form, the CDR3 reads TGTGCCAGCAGTTACCGGGGTAATTACGAGCAGTACTTC.

Remarks on this clone: Different DNA sequences within this sample yield the same CDR3. Here the CDR3 DNA reads TGTGCCAGCAGTGACGGTCCCAACACTGAAGCTTTCTTT. This translates into CASSDGPNTEAFF. This chain joins TRBV2 and TRBJ1-1; D call uncertain. Per germline, CDR1 SNHLY and CDR2 FYNNEI. The CDR3 is made up of 13 amino acids. With 3 bases removed from V and 2 bases from J, the gap between germline ends came to 7 bases.